The next 16 T cell receptor beta chains were all read from a single sample in a study of vaccination effects on CD4 cells after COVID-19. No antigen is known for these receptors. The protocol was immunoSEQ multiplex PCR, while the TCRdb copy is restricted to in-frame clones and leaves out a portion. The sample includes about 79,000 clones, roughly 80% of them seen just once. CD4+ T cells specific for antigen were expanded with viral peptide pools by the ViraFEST assay before sequencing. CD4+ T cells were isolated after around 10 days of culture. Sequencing was performed on CD4+ T cells from PBMCs cultured with HCoV-229E spike peptides, taken before COVID-19 vaccination. These TCRs come from a human donor who received a COVID-19 vaccine.

This rearrangement joins TRBV7-9 to TRBJ2-5, with D perhaps matching TRBD1 (5 bases). CDR1 and CDR2 (germline): SEHNR, FQNEAQ (reference sequence). This CDR3 is 13 amino acids long. Trimming left V 3 bases short and J 2 bases short, with 7 bases between. The CDR3 DNA reads TGTGCCAGCAGCTTTCAGGGACAAGAGACCCAGTACTTC. Protein product: CASSFQGQETQYF.

This clone was picked up one time. The chain is built from TRBV6-1 and TRBJ2-5; the D is unclear. CDR1 MNHNS and CDR2 SASEGT come from the germline V gene. V lost 3 bases, J lost 4 bases, and 18 bases lay in between. The CDR3 has 16 amino acids. CDR3 in amino acids: CASSDWYTFGPETQYF. CDR3 in DNA: TGTGCCAGCAGTGATTGGTATACCTTTGGGCCAGAGACCCAGTACTTC.

V and J are TRBV18 and TRBJ1-1, with D unresolved. V lost 3 bases and J lost 5, with 10 bases in between. This CDR3 has 13 amino acids. Germline CDR1 reads KGHSH; CDR2 reads LQKENI. CDR3 sequence: CASSPVRDTEAFF. As DNA, the CDR3 is TGTGCCAGCTCACCGGTTCGGGATACTGAAGCTTTCTTT.

In its sample, this clone was seen a few times. The V call is TRBV24-1, the J call TRBJ2-2, with a weak D call TRBD1 (5 bases). CDR3 length: 15 amino acids. V lost 5 bases to trimming and J lost 1 base, with 10 bases between them. Germline lookup yields CDR1 KGHDR and CDR2 SFDVKD. The CDR3 region is CATSGGGVNTGELFF. The CDR3, as DNA: TGTGCCACCAGTGGGGGCGGCGTGAACACCGGGGAGCTGTTTTTT.

CDR3 in amino acids: CASSQGRGMVTGELFF. Here the CDR3 DNA reads TGCGCCAGCAGCCAAGGGAGGGGCATGGTCACCGGGGAGCTGTTTTTT. The chain joins TRBV4-1 to TRBJ2-2; TRBD2 is a possible D gene (6 bases). Trimming cost V 1 base and J 4 bases, with 13 bases left between them. This CDR3 is built from 16 residues. Germline assignment: CDR1 MGHRA and CDR2 YSYEKL.

This chain uses TRBV5-5 with TRBJ1-5; no reliable D call. V was cut by 3 bases and J by 0 bases, with 13 bases left in between. Germline CDR1 SGHKS, CDR2 YYEKEE (reference sequence). The CDR3 sequence is 16 residues long. The DNA of the CDR3 is TGTGCCAGCAGCTCCGGGAGTGAGCATAGCAATCAGCCCCAGCATTTT. Protein sequence: CASSSGSEHSNQPQHF. Full variable domain (missing parts from reference TRBV5-5 and TRBJ1-5): DAGVTQSPTHLIKTRGQQVTLRCSPISGHKSVSWYQQVLGQGPQFIFQYYEKEERGRGNFPDRFSARQFPNYSSELNVNALLLGDSALYLCASSSGSEHSNQPQHFGDGTRLSIL.

The count of this clone is one. The chain joins TRBV4-2 to TRBJ1-5; D possibly corresponds to TRBD1 (6 bases). The V end lost 0 bases, the J end lost 7 bases, and 19 bases lay between the germline ends. Germline V CDR1 and CDR2: LGHNA, YNFKEQ. The CDR3 loop spans 17 amino acids. This chain's CDR3 is CASSQDTVRETGQPQHF. The CDR3 DNA is TGTGCCAGCAGCCAAGATACAGTGAGGGAGACAGGCCAGCCCCAGCATTTT.

This clone was observed once. CDR3 region: CASSRDRGGSPLHF. CDR3 DNA: TGTGCCAGCAGCAGGGACAGGGGCGGTTCACCCCTCCACTTT. The chain combines TRBV6-5 with TRBJ1-6; 10 positions match TRBD1. Germline CDR1 is MNHEY and CDR2 is SVGAGI. This CDR3 is built from 14 residues. Trimming at V came to 6 bases and at J to 9 bases, leaving 5 bases not matched to a gene.

The rearrangement uses TRBV2 and TRBJ2-2; the match to TRBD2 covers 8 bases. The V and J ends lost 4 bases and 6 bases, in that order; junction bases with no gene match: 4. The CDR3 spans 14 residues. The germline CDR1 and CDR2 sequences are SNHLY and FYNNEI. The CDR3 spells CASSAHGGAGELFF. CDR3 nucleotides: TGTGCCAGCAGTGCACACGGGGGGGCCGGGGAGCTGTTTTTT.

This rearrangement joins TRBV5-1 to TRBJ2-1; TRBD2 matches at 7 bases. V lost 4 bases and J lost 6; bases outside the gene matches: 10. Germline-derived CDR1 and CDR2 are SGHRS and YFSETQ. The CDR3 runs 15 residues. The CDR3 reads CASSTGGGGINEQFF. The DNA of the CDR3 is TGCGCCAGCAGCACCGGTGGGGGGGGGATCAATGAGCAGTTCTTC.

This chain connects TRBV5-8 to TRBJ2-7, with D perhaps TRBD1 (6 bases). This CDR3 has 13 residues. Germline CDR1 is SGHTS and CDR2 is YDEGEE. Trimming left V 4 bases short and J 3 bases short, with 11 bases between. CDR3 DNA sequence: TGTGCCAGCAGCCGACAGGTTTACTACGAGCAGTACGTC. Its protein is CASSRQVYYEQYV.

V usage is TRBV2 and J usage is TRBJ2-1; D gene unclear. Trimming shortened V by 2 bases and J by 2 bases, and 13 bases separated the two germline ends. The CDR3 extends over 16 amino acids. The germline gives CDR1 SNHLY, CDR2 FYNNEI. DNA for the CDR3: TGTGCCAGCAGTGAAATCTCCCCAACCCCCTACAATGAGCAGTTCTTC. It is translated as CASSEISPTPYNEQFF.

The chain employs TRBV7-8 and TRBJ1-4; TRBD1 is a possible D gene (5 bases). Germline V gene sequence: CDR1 SGHVS, CDR2 FQNEAQ. CDR3 length equals 16 residues. V lost 3 bases, J lost 1 base, and 12 bases lay in between. The DNA for the CDR3 is TGTGCCAGCAGCTTCTGGGGCCGGGGAACTAATGAAAAACTGTTTTTT. Translated, it gives CASSFWGRGTNEKLFF. Looking up the rest from reference TRBV7-8 and TRBJ1-4 gives the full variable domain: GAGVSQSPRYKVAKRGQDVALRCDPISGHVSLFWYQQALGQGPEFLTYFQNEAQLDKSGLPSDRFFAERPEGSVSTLKIQRTQQEDSAVYLCASSFWGRGTNEKLFFGSGTQLSVL.

This clone was detected a few times. This CDR3 is CASSQVWTGSYNEQFF. The DNA for the CDR3 is TGTGCCAGCAGCCAAGTTTGGACAGGGTCTTACAATGAGCAGTTCTTC. The rearrangement joins TRBV3-1 (or the pseudogene TRBV3-2) to TRBJ2-1, with TRBD1 matching over 8 bases. The ends lost 1 base at V and 4 bases at J; junction bases unmatched: 6. From germline, CDR1 is LGHDT and CDR2 YNNKEL (reference sequence). CDR3 length: 16 residues.

This chain connects TRBV5-1 to TRBJ2-7; TRBD2 matches at 11 bases. The CDR3 sequence is 14 residues long. The germline gives CDR1 SGHRS, CDR2 YFSETQ. Trimming cost V 3 bases and J 2 bases; bases outside gene matches: 1. As DNA, the CDR3 is TGCGCCAGCAGCTCGACTAGCGGGGCCTACGAGCAGTACGTC. The encoded protein is CASSSTSGAYEQYV.

J is TRBJ2-6 and V is TRBV7-3; D is unresolved. Trimming took off 2 bases at V and 2 bases at J, with 7 bases between the two ends. The CDR3 consists of 15 residues. Germline V gene sequence: CDR1 SGHTA, CDR2 FQGTGA. Here the CDR3 reads CASSLVKAGANVLTF. As DNA, the CDR3 is TGTGCCAGCAGCTTAGTCAAGGCTGGGGCCAACGTCCTGACTTTC.